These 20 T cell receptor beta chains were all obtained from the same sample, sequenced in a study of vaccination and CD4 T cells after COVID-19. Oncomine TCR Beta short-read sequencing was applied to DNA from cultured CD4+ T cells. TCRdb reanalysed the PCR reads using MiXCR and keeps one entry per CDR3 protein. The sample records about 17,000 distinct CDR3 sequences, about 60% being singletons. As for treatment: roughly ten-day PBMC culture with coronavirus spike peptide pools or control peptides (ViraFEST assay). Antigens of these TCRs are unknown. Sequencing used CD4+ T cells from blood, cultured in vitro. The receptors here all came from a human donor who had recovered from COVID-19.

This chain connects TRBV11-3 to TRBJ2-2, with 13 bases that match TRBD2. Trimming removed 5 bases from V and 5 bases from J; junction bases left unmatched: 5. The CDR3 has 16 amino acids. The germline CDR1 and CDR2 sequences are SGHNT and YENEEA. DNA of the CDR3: TGTGCCAGCAGCCCCGGACTAGCGGGAGTTACCGGGGAGCTGTTTTTT. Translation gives CASSPGLAGVTGELFF. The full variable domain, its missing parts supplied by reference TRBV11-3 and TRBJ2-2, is EAGVVQSPRYKIIEKKQPVAFWCNPISGHNTLYWYLQNLGQGPELLIRYENEEAVDDSQLPKDRFSAERLKGVDSTLKIQPAELGDSAVYLCASSPGLAGVTGELFFGEGSRLTVL.

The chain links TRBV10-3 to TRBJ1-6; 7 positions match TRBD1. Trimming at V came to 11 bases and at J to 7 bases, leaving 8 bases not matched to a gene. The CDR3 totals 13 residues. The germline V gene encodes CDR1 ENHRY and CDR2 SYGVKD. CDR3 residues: CALRDSINSPLHF. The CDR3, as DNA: TGTGCCCTCCGGGACAGTATCAATTCACCCCTCCACTTT.

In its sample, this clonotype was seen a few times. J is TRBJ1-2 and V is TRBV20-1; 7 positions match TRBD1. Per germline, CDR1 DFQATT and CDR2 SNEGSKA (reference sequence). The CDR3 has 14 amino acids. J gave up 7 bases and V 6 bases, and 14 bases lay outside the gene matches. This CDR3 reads CSALGTGEFSGYTF. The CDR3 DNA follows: TGCAGTGCCCTAGGTACAGGGGAATTTTCTGGCTACACCTTC.

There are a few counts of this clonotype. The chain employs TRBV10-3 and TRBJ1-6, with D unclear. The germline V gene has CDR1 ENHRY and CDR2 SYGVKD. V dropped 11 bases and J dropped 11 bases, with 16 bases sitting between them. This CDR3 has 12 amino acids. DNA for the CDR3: TGTGCCGCGGCCGGTTCGGGTACACCCCTCCACTTT. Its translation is CAAAGSGTPLHF.

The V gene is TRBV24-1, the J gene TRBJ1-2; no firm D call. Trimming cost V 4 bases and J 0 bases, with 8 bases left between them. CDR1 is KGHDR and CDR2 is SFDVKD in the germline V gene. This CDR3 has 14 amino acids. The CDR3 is CATSEGPTNYGYTF. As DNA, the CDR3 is TGTGCCACCAGTGAAGGGCCTACTAACTATGGCTACACCTTC.

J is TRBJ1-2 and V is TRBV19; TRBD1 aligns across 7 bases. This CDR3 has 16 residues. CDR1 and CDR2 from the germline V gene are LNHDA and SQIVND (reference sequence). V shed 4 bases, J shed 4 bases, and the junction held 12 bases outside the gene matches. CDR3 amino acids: CASSRTGGEPFYGYTF. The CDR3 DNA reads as TGTGCCAGTAGTAGGACAGGAGGGGAGCCTTTCTATGGCTACACCTTC.

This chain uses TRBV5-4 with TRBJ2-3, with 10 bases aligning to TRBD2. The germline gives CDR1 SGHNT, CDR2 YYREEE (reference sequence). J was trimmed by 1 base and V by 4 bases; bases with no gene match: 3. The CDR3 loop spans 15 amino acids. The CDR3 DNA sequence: TGTGCCAGCAGCGTCGGGACTAGCGGCACAGATACGCAGTATTTT. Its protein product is CASSVGTSGTDTQYF.

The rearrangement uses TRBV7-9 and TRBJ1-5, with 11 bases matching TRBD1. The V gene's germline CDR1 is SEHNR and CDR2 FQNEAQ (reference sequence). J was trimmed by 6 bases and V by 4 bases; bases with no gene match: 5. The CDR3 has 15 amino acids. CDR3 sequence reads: CASSSHGTGGQPQHF. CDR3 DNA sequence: TGTGCCAGCAGCTCTCATGGGACAGGGGGTCAGCCCCAGCATTTT. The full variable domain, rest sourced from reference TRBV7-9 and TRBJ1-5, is DTGVSQNPRHKITKRGQNVTFRCDPISEHNRLYWYRQTLGQGPEFLTYFQNEAQLEKSRLLSDRFSAERPKGSFSTLEIQRTEQGDSAMYLCASSSHGTGGQPQHFGDGTRLSIL.

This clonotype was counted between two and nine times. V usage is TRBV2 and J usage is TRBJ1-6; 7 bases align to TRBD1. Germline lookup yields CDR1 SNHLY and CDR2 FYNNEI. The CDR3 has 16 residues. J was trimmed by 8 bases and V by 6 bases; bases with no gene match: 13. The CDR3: CASSRDRLNMDSPLHF. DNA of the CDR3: TGTGCCAGCAGCCGGGACAGACTCAATATGGATTCACCCCTCCACTTT.

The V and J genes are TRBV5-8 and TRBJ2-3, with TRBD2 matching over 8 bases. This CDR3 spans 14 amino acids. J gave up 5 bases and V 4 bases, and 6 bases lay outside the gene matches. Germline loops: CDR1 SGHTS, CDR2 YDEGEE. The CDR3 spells CASSQGLAIDTQYF. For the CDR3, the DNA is TGTGCCAGCAGCCAAGGACTAGCAATAGATACGCAGTATTTT.

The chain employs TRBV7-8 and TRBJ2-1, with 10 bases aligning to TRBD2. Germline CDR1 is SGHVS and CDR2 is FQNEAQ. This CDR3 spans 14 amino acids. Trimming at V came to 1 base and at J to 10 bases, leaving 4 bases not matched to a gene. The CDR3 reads CASSLDRTSGEQFF. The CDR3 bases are TGTGCCAGCAGCTTAGATCGGACTAGCGGAGAGCAGTTCTTC.

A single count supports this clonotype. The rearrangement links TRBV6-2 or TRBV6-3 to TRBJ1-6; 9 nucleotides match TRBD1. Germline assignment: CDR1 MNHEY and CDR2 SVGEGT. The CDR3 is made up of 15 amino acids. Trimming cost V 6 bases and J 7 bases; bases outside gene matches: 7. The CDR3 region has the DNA TGTGCCAGCAGCTCGACAGGGGGTGCGAATTCACCCCTCCACTTT. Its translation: CASSSTGGANSPLHF.

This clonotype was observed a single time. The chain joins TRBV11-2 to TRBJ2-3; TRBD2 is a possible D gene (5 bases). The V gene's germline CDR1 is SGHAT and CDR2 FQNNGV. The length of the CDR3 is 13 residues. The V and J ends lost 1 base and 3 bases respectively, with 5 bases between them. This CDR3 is CASSLGGTDTQYF. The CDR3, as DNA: TGTGCCAGCAGCTTAGGAGGGACAGATACGCAGTATTTT.

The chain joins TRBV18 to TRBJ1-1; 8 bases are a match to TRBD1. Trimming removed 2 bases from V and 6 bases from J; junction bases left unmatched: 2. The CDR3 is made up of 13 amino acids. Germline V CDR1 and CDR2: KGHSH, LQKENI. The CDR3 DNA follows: TGTGCCAGCTCACCAAACAGGGGGTCTGAAGCTTTCTTT. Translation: CASSPNRGSEAFF.

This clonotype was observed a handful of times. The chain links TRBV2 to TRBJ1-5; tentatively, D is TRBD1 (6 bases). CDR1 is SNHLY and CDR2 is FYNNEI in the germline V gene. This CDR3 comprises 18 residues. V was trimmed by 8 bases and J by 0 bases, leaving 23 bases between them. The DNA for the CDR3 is TGTGCCAGCGCGGGCCCCAGTCGGGACAAAACTAGCAATCAGCCCCAGCATTTT. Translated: CASAGPSRDKTSNQPQHF.

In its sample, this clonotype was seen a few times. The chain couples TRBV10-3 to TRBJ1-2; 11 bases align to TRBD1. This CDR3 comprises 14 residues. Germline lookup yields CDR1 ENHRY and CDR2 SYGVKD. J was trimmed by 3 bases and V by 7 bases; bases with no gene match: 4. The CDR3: CAITEGQGDYGYTF. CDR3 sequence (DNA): TGTGCCATCACCGAGGGACAGGGGGACTATGGCTACACCTTC.

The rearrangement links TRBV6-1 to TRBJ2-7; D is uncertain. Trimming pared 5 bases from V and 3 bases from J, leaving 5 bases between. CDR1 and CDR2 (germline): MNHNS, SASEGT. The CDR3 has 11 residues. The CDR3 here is CASSQNYEQYF. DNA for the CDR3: TGTGCCAGCAGTCAAAACTACGAGCAGTACTTC.

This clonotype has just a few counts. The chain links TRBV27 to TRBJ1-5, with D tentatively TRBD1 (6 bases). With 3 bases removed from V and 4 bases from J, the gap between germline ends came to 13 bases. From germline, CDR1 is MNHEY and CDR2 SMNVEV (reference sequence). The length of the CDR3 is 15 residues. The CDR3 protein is CASSLRGQGNQPQHF. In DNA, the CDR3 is TGTGCCAGCAGTTTGCGGGGGCAGGGAAATCAGCCCCAGCATTTT.

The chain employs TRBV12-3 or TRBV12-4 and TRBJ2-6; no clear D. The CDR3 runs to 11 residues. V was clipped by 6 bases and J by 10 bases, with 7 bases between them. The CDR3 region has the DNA TGTGCCAGCAGGGCCGGGAACGTCCTGACTTTC. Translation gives CASRAGNVLTF.

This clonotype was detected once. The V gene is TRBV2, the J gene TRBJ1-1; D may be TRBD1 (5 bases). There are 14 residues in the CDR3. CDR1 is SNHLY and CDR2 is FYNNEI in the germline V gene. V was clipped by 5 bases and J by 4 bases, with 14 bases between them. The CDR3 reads CASSKEEGTTEAFF. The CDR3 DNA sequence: TGTGCCAGCAGTAAAGAGGAAGGGACCACTGAAGCTTTCTTT.